A selection of T cell receptor beta chains follows, all from one sample in a study of T cell responses to AZD1222 COVID-19 vaccine. The table came from immunoSEQ multiplex PCR; TCRdb's copy has only in-frame clones and leaves some out. The sample lists over 110,000 clones, approximately 93% occurring once. The sample consisted of peripheral blood, taken after recovery from COVID-19. The receptor source for this set is an adult who had recovered from COVID-19. CDR3s include the opening cysteine and the closing phenylalanine or tryptophan. Fields, in order: J gene, D gene, clone size, V gene, CDR3 DNA, CDR3 protein. The D gene is left open where the match is weak. Clone size is stated in some rows and not others, as once, few, many or a class when expanded.

TRBJ1-2 | . | . | TRBV19 | TGTGCCAGCGAATCAAGGGACACCGGCGGCTACACCTTC | CASESRDTGGYTF
TRBJ2-1 | . | . | TRBV11-1 | TGTGCCAGCAGCTTCCCGGGCGAGAGCTCCTACAATGAGCAGTTCTTC | CASSFPGESSYNEQFF
TRBJ2-5 | . | . | TRBV6-5 | TGTGCCAGCAGTCGTCGGGCAGAAGAGACCCAGTACTTC | CASSRRAEETQYF
TRBJ2-7 | TRBD2 | . | TRBV28 | TGTGCCAGCAGTTCGAAGAAGCGGGACCCCTACGAGCAGTACTTC | CASSSKKRDPYEQYF
TRBJ1-1 | . | . | TRBV9 | TGTGCCAGCAGCGTAGGTTCCTGGGGCCGGTACACTGAAGCTTTCTTT | CASSVGSWGRYTEAFF
TRBJ2-7 | TRBD2 | . | TRBV4-2 | TGTGCCAGCAGCCAAGAGAGCGGGAGCTCCTACGAGCAGTACTTC | CASSQESGSSYEQYF
TRBJ1-1 | . | . | TRBV6-5 | TGTGCCAGCAGTTACGGGGGGAACACTGAAGCTTTCTTT | CASSYGGNTEAFF
TRBJ1-3 | . | . | TRBV28 | TGTGCCAGCATAGGGGCATCCTCTGGAAACACCATATATTTT | CASIGASSGNTIYF
TRBJ2-3 | . | . | TRBV18 | TGTGCCAGCTCACCTAGTTGGGGGACTAGCACAGATACGCAGTATTTT | CASSPSWGTSTDTQYF
TRBJ2-3 | . | once | TRBV11-2 | TGTGCCAGCAGCCCCCGGACTCCCATTTCAGATACGCAGTATTTT | CASSPRTPISDTQYF
TRBJ2-7 | . | once | TRBV6-5 | TGTGCCAGCGGCCGGGGTTCCTACGAGCAGTACTTC | CASGRGSYEQYF
TRBJ2-1 | . | . | TRBV7-6 | TGTGCCAGCAGACCAACTAGGGGCCGAAAGCACAATGAGCAGTTCTTC | CASRPTRGRKHNEQFF
TRBJ1-1 | . | . | TRBV4-1 | TGCGCCAGCAGCCAAGGCAGGGGCACTGAAGCTTTCTTT | CASSQGRGTEAFF
TRBJ1-6 | . | . | TRBV5-1 | TGCGCCAGCAGCTGGGACAAGAATTCACCCCTCCACTTT | CASSWDKNSPLHF
TRBJ2-2 | . | . | TRBV7-6 | TGTGCCAGCAGCTCTACAGTTAACGCGAACACCGGGGAGCTGTTTTTT | CASSSTVNANTGELFF
TRBJ1-2 | . | once | TRBV3-1/TRBV3-2 | TGTGCCAGCAGCCATGGTAGAAAGCACTATGGCTACACCTTC | CASSHGRKHYGYTF
TRBJ1-2 | . | . | TRBV10-3 | TGTGCCATCGGGGACAAAGGGCAGGGTGCATCCTATGGCTACACCTTC | CAIGDKGQGASYGYTF
TRBJ1-1 | TRBD1 | once | TRBV14 | TGTGCCAGCAGCCCCCCTCCGGGACAGGGGGGTTATACTGAAGCTTTCTTT | CASSPPPGQGGYTEAFF
TRBJ2-7 | . | . | TRBV29-1 | TGCAGCGTATTAAAAAACGGCTACGAGCAGTACTTC | CSVLKNGYEQYF
TRBJ2-7 | . | . | TRBV29-1 | TGCAGCGTTGGGACGAGCTCCTACGAGCAGTACTTC | CSVGTSSYEQYF
TRBJ1-2 | . | . | TRBV28 | TGTGCCAGCAGTTTAGTGGGGGCGGAAGGCTACACCTTC | CASSLVGAEGYTF
TRBJ1-4 | . | . | TRBV29-1 | TGCAGCGTCGCGAGTCGGGCGGGACGCACCAATGAAAAACTGTTTTTT | CSVASRAGRTNEKLFF
TRBJ2-1 | TRBD2 | . | TRBV5-3 | TGTGCCAGAAGCTTGGCTCTAGCGGGAAGTCAGTTCTTC | CARSLALAGSQFF